These 9 T cell receptor beta chains were all obtained from the same sample, sequenced in a study of T cells in Graves' hyperthyroidism and ophthalmopathy. Authors of the study amplified TCR beta CDR3 regions from RNA transcripts. First-round RT-PCR with HTBI primers amplified the TCR CDR3 region. TCRdb called the multiplex PCR reads again in MiXCR, with one record for every CDR3 protein. The table lists almost 600,000 distinct CDR3 sequences, around 46% of them singletons, with around 7.7% in the top ten. Source material: peripheral blood or thyroid tissue (not recorded which). Receptors were obtained from a woman aged 18-29 years with Graves' hyperthyroidism.

This clonotype was counted a few times. A much larger clone lies one base from this, so it may be a read error. A read error is likely, as this CDR3 ends without the conserved phenylalanine or tryptophan. This chain links TRBV20-1 with TRBJ2-7; TRBD2 agrees at 8 bases. The V gene's germline CDR1 is DFQATT and CDR2 SNEGSKA (reference sequence). With V trimmed by 0 bases and J by 3 bases, 4 bases remained unmatched. CDR3 length: 14 amino acids. This CDR3 is CSAREAGADYEQYL. In nucleotides, the CDR3 is TGCAGTGCTAGAGAAGCGGGAGCGGACTACGAGCAGTACCTC.

The chain couples TRBV7-2 to TRBJ1-4; D may be TRBD1 (5 bases). Germline V gene data show CDR1 as SGHTA and CDR2 as FQGNSA. The CDR3 is 18 residues long. V lost 5 bases, J lost 5 bases, and 24 bases lay in between. CDR3 sequence (DNA): TGTGCCAGCAGCACGGGACTAGTATTCGGTGGGCAGAATGAAAAACTGTTTTTT. Its protein product is CASSTGLVFGGQNEKLFF.

With respect to this clonotype: One junction end does not reproduce the germline sequence, and a read error may be involved. The J gene is TRBJ1-2, the V gene TRBV7-9, with 7 bases aligning to TRBD1. The V gene's germline CDR1 is SEHNR and CDR2 FQNEAQ (reference sequence). This CDR3 has 11 amino acids. In nucleotides, the CDR3 is TGTGCCAGCGGCTTAGGGGGCGATCATACCTTC. Its protein is CASGLGGDHTF.

In its sample, this clonotype was seen a few times. A much larger clone is a single base away; this may be a read error. The chain joins TRBV24-1 to TRBJ2-5, with D tentatively TRBD1 (6 bases). The CDR3 is 14 amino acids. In germline, CDR1 is KGHDR, CDR2 SFDVKD. Trimming removed 4 bases from V and 7 bases from J, with 15 bases in between. CDR3 sequence reads: CATSEPGARGTQYF. CDR3 DNA: TGTGCCACCAGTGAACCAGGGGCCCGGGGGACCCAGTACTTC.

This clonotype was recorded only once. This chain uses TRBV2 with TRBJ2-5; 7 bases are shared with TRBD1. Trimming cost V 7 bases and J 4 bases; bases outside gene matches: 6. The CDR3 sequence is 13 residues long. Germline CDR1 SNHLY, CDR2 FYNNEI. This CDR3 reads CASIGNRGETQYF. CDR3 DNA sequence: TGTGCCAGCATTGGAAACAGGGGAGAGACCCAGTACTTC.

About this clonotype: One junction end disagrees with the germline gene, perhaps due to a read error. The chain links TRBV10-3 to TRBJ1-1; the D is unclear. The CDR3 spans 15 residues. Germline V lookup: CDR1 ENHRY, CDR2 SYGVKD. This CDR3 reads CASRPRLGYRTEASF. DNA for the CDR3: TGTGCCAGCAGGCCGAGACTGGGCTATCGGACTGAAGCTTCCTTT.

With respect to this clonotype: The CDR3 end shows no conserved phenylalanine or tryptophan, and so a read error is likely. The genes are TRBV7-2 and TRBJ2-7; D not resolved. The CDR3 totals 16 residues. CDR1 and CDR2 from the germline V gene are SGHTA and FQGNSA. The V and J ends lost 8 bases and 4 bases respectively, with 24 bases between them. Written as DNA, the CDR3 is TGTGCCAGCGTCCGATCCGATTCTTCGGCGCTATACGAGCAGTACCTC. Translation: CASVRSDSSALYEQYL.

This clonotype was seen at least ten times. The genes are TRBV4-1 and TRBJ2-5, with D possibly being TRBD1 or TRBD2 (5 bases each). The CDR3 totals 16 residues. Trimming stripped 4 bases from V and 5 bases from J, with 20 bases between. Germline V lookup: CDR1 MGHRA, CDR2 YSYEKL. Written as DNA, the CDR3 is TGCGCCAGCAGCCCCGGGACCGCTTTGAGGTTGGAGACCCAGTACTTC. Amino acid sequence: CASSPGTALRLETQYF.

The table lists this clonotype with many counts. J is TRBJ2-6 and V is TRBV2; D might be TRBD2 (5 bases). CDR1 and CDR2 from the germline V gene are SNHLY and FYNNEI. The V end lost 6 bases, the J end lost 0 bases, and 9 bases lay between the germline ends. The CDR3 has 15 residues. CDR3 coding DNA: TGTGCCAGCAGCGACGGGGTCTCTGGGGCCAACGTCCTGACTTTC. Encoded protein: CASSDGVSGANVLTF.